These 30 T cell receptor beta chains were sequenced from one sample in a study of T cells in tuberculosis. Sequenced by immunoSEQ multiplex PCR; TCRdb stores in-frame clones only, minus some. The sample has 25,000 to 35,000 clones, 85% to 95% seen once. The sequenced sample consisted of PBMCs. The source is a donor aged 10-35 years with latent tuberculosis or without tuberculosis infection.

The chain couples TRBV27 to TRBJ1-2; 7 nucleotides agree with TRBD1. CDR1 is MNHEY, CDR2 SMNVEV, per germline (reference sequence). J was trimmed by 5 bases and V by 7 bases; bases with no gene match: 10. The CDR3 is made up of 14 amino acids. CDR3 sequence (DNA): TGTGCCAGCAAACGAGACGGGACAGCTTATGGCTACACCTTC. The encoded protein is CASKRDGTAYGYTF.

The J gene is TRBJ2-7, the V gene TRBV28; 7 positions match TRBD1. The CDR3 spans 14 residues. The V gene end was trimmed by 6 bases and the J gene end by 1 base; junction bases not matched to a gene: 6. Germline CDR1 reads MDHEN; CDR2 reads SYDVKM. The CDR3 spells CASSSYRGSYEQYF. The CDR3 DNA reads TGTGCCAGCAGCTCATACAGGGGTTCCTACGAGCAGTACTTC.

The chain combines TRBV10-3 with TRBJ2-7, with D possibly matching TRBD2 (6 bases). V was cut by 3 bases and J by 4 bases, with 25 bases left in between. This CDR3 comprises 18 residues. Germline assignment: CDR1 ENHRY and CDR2 SYGVKD. The CDR3 is CAISDGTATHLHQYEQYF. The DNA for the CDR3 is TGTGCCATCAGTGACGGGACTGCCACCCATCTACATCAATACGAGCAGTACTTC.

This chain uses TRBV18 with TRBJ2-3, with D maybe TRBD2 (6 bases). Trimming took 4 bases from V and 5 from J, leaving 19 bases between them. CDR1 and CDR2 (germline): KGHSH, LQKENI. The CDR3 contains 16 residues. CDR3 amino acids: CASSRPGLRSGDTQYF. The CDR3 bases are TGTGCCAGCTCACGGCCGGGACTCCGTTCGGGAGATACGCAGTATTTT.

The chain carries TRBV29-1 and TRBJ1-4; D possibly corresponds to TRBD1 (6 bases). The CDR3 length is 15 residues. Per germline, CDR1 SQVTM and CDR2 ANQGSEA. V was cut by 6 bases and J by 6 bases, with 20 bases left in between. CDR3: CSVRWSSKGDEKLFF. The DNA of the CDR3 is TGCAGCGTCCGATGGTCTAGCAAGGGGGATGAAAAACTGTTTTTT.

The chain has TRBV7-9 and TRBJ2-3, with TRBD2 identical over 8 bases. Germline-derived CDR1 and CDR2 are SEHNR and FQNEAQ (reference sequence). This CDR3 has 15 residues. V lost 5 bases to trimming and J lost 3 bases; unmatched junction nucleotides: 7. The CDR3: CASSPWQRETDTQYF. Here the CDR3 DNA reads TGTGCCAGCAGCCCTTGGCAGCGGGAGACAGATACGCAGTATTTT.

This clone was counted between two and nine times. The chain carries TRBV27 and TRBJ2-2; D gene uncertain. Trimming removed 5 bases at V and 6 bases at J, with 4 bases between. From germline, CDR1 is MNHEY and CDR2 SMNVEV (reference sequence). There are 11 residues in the CDR3. CDR3 nucleotide sequence: TGTGCCAGCAGTGTAGCCGGGGAGCTGTTTTTT. Translation gives CASSVAGELFF.

This chain joins TRBV7-9 and TRBJ1-3; no firm D call. The CDR3 runs 15 residues. Germline lookup yields CDR1 SEHNR and CDR2 FQNEAQ (reference sequence). Trimming took 3 bases from V and 2 from J, leaving 11 bases between them. In DNA form, the CDR3 reads TGTGCCAGCAGCTTCAAGAGCACGCCTGGAAACACCATATATTTT. This gives the protein CASSFKSTPGNTIYF.

This chain links TRBV28 with TRBJ1-2, with D possibly TRBD1 on 6 matching bases. CDR3 size: 14 residues. The germline CDR1 and CDR2 sequences are MDHEN and SYDVKM. Trimming cost V 7 bases and J 4 bases, with 16 bases left between them. The CDR3 DNA follows: TGTGCCAGCACCTTGGGGGGGCTTCCCTATGGCTACACCTTC. This sequence encodes CASTLGGLPYGYTF.

As for this clone: Germline is not matched at one junction end, which may reflect a read error. The rearrangement joins TRBV27 to TRBJ1-5, with a possible D match to TRBD1 (6 bases). This CDR3 contains 15 residues. Germline V gives CDR1 MNHEY, CDR2 SMNVEV (reference sequence). CDR3 DNA sequence: TGTGCCAGCAGACCCGGAGCTGGGGGCAACCAGCTCCAGCATTTT. Translation gives CASRPGAGGNQLQHF.

The chain couples TRBV23-1 to TRBJ1-6, with D perhaps matching TRBD1 (5 bases). TRBV23-1 qualifies as an ORF whose function is uncertain. V was shortened by 4 bases and J by 7 bases, with 20 bases between the two germline ends. The CDR3 extends over 17 amino acids. The CDR3 DNA sequence: TGCGCCAGCAGTCCAGGGTTTCCGGGTGAGTTCAATTCACCCCTCCACTTT. It translates to CASSPGFPGEFNSPLHF.

V usage is TRBV29-1 and J usage is TRBJ2-3; TRBD2 matches at 9 bases. The germline V gene has CDR1 SQVTM and CDR2 ANQGSEA. V dropped 4 bases and J dropped 4; count of bases not matched to a gene: 6. This CDR3 is built from 14 residues. The CDR3 bases are TGCAGCGTTGTTCCTAGCGGGGCTTCAGATACGCAGTATTTT. This sequence encodes CSVVPSGASDTQYF.

The rearrangement links TRBV2 to TRBJ2-3; TRBD2 agrees at 12 bases. The trim removed 5 bases at V and 4 bases at J, leaving 1 base unmatched. The CDR3 contains 14 residues. CDR1 SNHLY and CDR2 FYNNEI come from the germline V gene. The CDR3 sequence: CASSPSGGADTQYF. Here the CDR3 DNA reads TGTGCCAGCAGTCCTAGCGGGGGGGCAGATACGCAGTATTTT.

V is TRBV4-1 and J is TRBJ2-2, with 8 bases aligning to TRBD2. V gave up 1 base and J gave up 9 bases; unmatched junction bases: 13. The CDR3 length is 17 residues. From germline, CDR1 is MGHRA and CDR2 YSYEKL. The CDR3 DNA reads as TGCGCCAGCAGCCAAGCCCTAGCGGGCCCTCCGGGAAGGGAGCTGTTTTTT. Translation: CASSQALAGPPGRELFF.

This chain connects TRBV28 to TRBJ1-1, with D perhaps TRBD1 (5 bases). CDR3 length: 14 amino acids. Germline CDR1 and CDR2: MDHEN and SYDVKM. Trimming stripped 3 bases from V and 6 bases from J, with 14 bases between. The CDR3 region is CASSLSGGRAEAFF. The CDR3 DNA is TGTGCCAGCAGTTTGTCCGGGGGGAGGGCTGAAGCTTTCTTT.

V gene TRBV2 combines with J gene TRBJ2-3, with 9 positions matching TRBD2. CDR3 size: 15 residues. Germline lookup yields CDR1 SNHLY and CDR2 FYNNEI. V lost 8 bases and J lost 4; bases outside the gene matches: 10. CDR3 sequence: CASSRRAGGPDTQYF. CDR3 DNA: TGTGCCAGCTCCCGCCGGGCGGGGGGGCCAGATACGCAGTATTTT.

The chain employs TRBV28 and TRBJ1-5; TRBD1 aligns across 7 bases. The CDR3 length is 15 residues. CDR1 is MDHEN, CDR2 SYDVKM, per germline. V was clipped by 3 bases and J by 5 bases; unmatched bases: 7. CDR3 residues: CASSFGGQGDQPQHF. For the CDR3, the DNA is TGTGCCAGCAGTTTCGGCGGGCAGGGGGATCAGCCCCAGCATTTT.

This chain connects TRBV28 to TRBJ2-3; 13 bases are shared with TRBD2. Germline V CDR1 and CDR2: MDHEN, SYDVKM. J lost 3 bases, V lost 7 bases, and 4 bases had no gene match. The CDR3 sequence is 15 residues long. This chain's CDR3 is CASNELAGGTDTQYF. The CDR3 DNA sequence: TGTGCCAGCAATGAACTAGCGGGGGGGACAGATACGCAGTATTTT.

The chain is built from TRBV19 and TRBJ1-4; possible D gene TRBD1, 5 bases. The V gene's germline CDR1 is LNHDA and CDR2 SQIVND (reference sequence). The CDR3 has 17 residues. The V end was cut by 3 bases, the J end by 6 bases, with 20 bases between. The DNA for the CDR3 is TGTGCCAGTAGTATCTTAGCGGGTTTAGCGGGGGATGAAAAACTGTTTTTT. Its protein is CASSILAGLAGDEKLFF.

The genes are TRBV15 and TRBJ2-3, with a possible D match to TRBD2 (6 bases). Trimming took off 0 bases at V and 2 bases at J, with 24 bases between the two ends. The CDR3 extends over 20 amino acids. Germline V gene data show CDR1 as LNHNV and CDR2 as YYDKDF (reference sequence). The chain's CDR3 is CATSREMVLRWRDHTDTQYF. CDR3 DNA: TGTGCCACCAGCAGAGAAATGGTCCTGAGGTGGCGGGACCACACAGATACGCAGTATTTT.

V gene TRBV5-1 combines with J gene TRBJ2-1, with 8 bases matching TRBD2. The V gene end was trimmed by 4 bases and the J gene end by 0 bases; junction bases not matched to a gene: 6. CDR3 length: 16 amino acids. Germline CDR1 reads SGHRS; CDR2 reads YFSETQ. For the CDR3, the DNA is TGCGCCAGCAGCCTTCCGCGGGGGGACTCCTACAATGAGCAGTTCTTC. It is translated as CASSLPRGDSYNEQFF.

The rearrangement joins TRBV28 to TRBJ2-6; D gene uncertain. V was trimmed by 9 bases and J by 0 bases, leaving 9 bases between them. The CDR3 is 14 amino acids. Germline V gives CDR1 MDHEN, CDR2 SYDVKM. This CDR3 reads CASEKISGANVLTF. The CDR3 DNA reads as TGTGCCAGTGAGAAGATCTCTGGGGCCAACGTCCTGACTTTC.

The chain is built from TRBV14 and TRBJ2-3; D is perhaps TRBD2 (5 bases). The V gene's germline CDR1 is SGHDN and CDR2 FVKESK. This CDR3 contains 12 residues. Between the trimmed V and J ends, which lost 3 bases and 9 bases, there was a span of 10 bases. As DNA, the CDR3 is TGTGCCAGCAGCCAGGTAACTAGGACGCAGTATTTT. Residues: CASSQVTRTQYF.

V usage is TRBV5-6 and J usage is TRBJ2-1; D may be TRBD2 (7 bases). CDR1 is SGHDT and CDR2 is YYEEEE in the germline V gene. V was trimmed by 4 bases and J by 7 bases, leaving 18 bases between them. CDR3 length equals 15 residues. The CDR3 loop is CASSAAGAAVNEQFF. Here the CDR3 DNA reads TGTGCCAGCAGCGCTGCGGGGGCTGCTGTGAATGAGCAGTTCTTC.

The chain couples TRBV7-2 to TRBJ2-7; TRBD2 matches 8 bases. V dropped 3 bases and J dropped 6; count of bases not matched to a gene: 10. The CDR3 covers 15 residues. From germline, CDR1 is SGHTA and CDR2 FQGNSA. The CDR3 DNA reads TGTGCCAGCAGCTTCCAAAGCGGGAGTGGAGGCGAGCAGTACTTC. This codes for CASSFQSGSGGEQYF.

The table lists this clone with a few counts. The chain couples TRBV4-1 to TRBJ2-7; possible D gene TRBD2, 6 bases. V dropped 3 bases and J dropped 6 bases, with 15 bases sitting between them. This CDR3 is 14 amino acids long. Germline CDR1 and CDR2: MGHRA and YSYEKL. The CDR3 region is CASSQWEQAGEQYF. The CDR3 DNA reads TGCGCCAGCAGCCAGTGGGAACAAGCGGGCGAGCAGTACTTC.

This clone has just a few counts. The V call is TRBV9, the J call TRBJ2-1; TRBD2 aligns across 10 bases. Germline-derived CDR1 and CDR2 are SGDLS and YYNGEE. J lost 5 bases, V lost 5 bases, and 4 bases had no gene match. CDR3 size: 14 residues. CDR3 DNA: TGTGCCAGCAGACCCGGACTAGCGGACAATGAGCAGTTCTTC. Protein sequence: CASRPGLADNEQFF.

The chain combines TRBV28 with TRBJ2-3; 8 nucleotides align to TRBD2. Germline CDR1 and CDR2: MDHEN and SYDVKM. CDR3 length: 16 amino acids. Trimming at V came to 3 bases and at J to 2 bases, leaving 7 bases not matched to a gene. Written as DNA, the CDR3 is TGTGCCAGCAGTTTCTGGACTAGCTCCTCCACAGATACGCAGTATTTT. Translating gives CASSFWTSSSTDTQYF.

This rearrangement joins TRBV28 to TRBJ2-1, with 10 bases matching TRBD2. The ends lost 5 bases at V and 6 bases at J; junction bases unmatched: 7. CDR3 length: 15 residues. CDR1 and CDR2 (germline): MDHEN, SYDVKM. As DNA, the CDR3 is TGTGCCAGCAGTCCTAGCGGGAGACGTGCCAATGAGCAGTTCTTC. The encoded protein is CASSPSGRRANEQFF.

This clone was detected only once. The J gene is TRBJ1-2, the V gene TRBV5-5; maybe TRBD1 (6 bases). V was trimmed by 7 bases and J by 3 bases, leaving 19 bases between them. Germline V gives CDR1 SGHKS, CDR2 YYEKEE (reference sequence). The CDR3 consists of 15 residues. DNA for the CDR3: TGTGCCAGCCATTCCCTGACAGGCTTCTACTATGGCTACACCTTC. Its translation: CASHSLTGFYYGYTF.